The sequence of this T cell receptor (beta chain) was determined in a study of CD8 T cells in ankylosing spondylitis. About this clonotype itself: The target antigen is unknown.

The CDR3 consists of 16 residues. From germline, CDR1 is LGHNA and CDR2 YNFKEQ. The V gene end was trimmed by 1 base and the J gene end by 1 base; junction bases not matched to a gene: 2. General study findings and limits: Disease-linked clones reportedly showed significant enrichment in matched ankylosing spondylitis synovial fluid. Among TCR beta sequences, a motif of eight highly homologous variants appeared characteristic of ankylosing spondylitis blood.

Each TCR beta library was made by quantitative 5'-RACE that incorporated molecular barcodes. Each CDR3 protein is one row after TCRdb ran MiXCR on the 5' RACE reads. The table has 250,000 or so distinct CDR3 sequences, more than 9% seen once. The V call is TRBV4-2, the J call TRBJ1-4, with TRBD1 matching over 8 bases. Sequences were obtained from blood, either unsorted or a sorted T cell fraction (not recorded which). This receptor was obtained from a male donor with ankylosing spondylitis or in good health (not recorded which). In DNA form, the CDR3 reads TGTGCCAGCAGCCAAGCCAGGGGGCAAACTAATGAAAAACTGTTTTTT. Protein: CASSQARGQTNEKLFF.